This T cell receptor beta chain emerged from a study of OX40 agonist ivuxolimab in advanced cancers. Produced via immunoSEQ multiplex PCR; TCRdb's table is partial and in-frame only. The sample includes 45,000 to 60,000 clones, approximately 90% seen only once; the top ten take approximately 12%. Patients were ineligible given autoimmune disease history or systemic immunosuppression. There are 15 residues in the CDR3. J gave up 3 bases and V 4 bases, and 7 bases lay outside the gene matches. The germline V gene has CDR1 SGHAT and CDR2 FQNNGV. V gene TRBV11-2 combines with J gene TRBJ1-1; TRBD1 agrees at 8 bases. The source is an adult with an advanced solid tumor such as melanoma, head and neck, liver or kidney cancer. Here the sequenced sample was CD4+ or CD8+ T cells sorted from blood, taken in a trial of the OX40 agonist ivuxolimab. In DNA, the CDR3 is TGTGCCAGCAGCTATCAGGACAGGGTACACACTGAAGCTTTCTTT. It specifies CASSYQDRVHTEAFF.